This T cell receptor beta chain was identified during a study of cytomegalovirus exposure and HLA in healthy donors. PCR used 60 Vbeta primers and 13 Jbeta primers. Measured with immunoSEQ multiplex PCR; TCRdb has only the in-frame clones, and not every one. This table has 60,000 to 80,000 clones, 78% appearing once. The source material was PBMCs. This TCR came from a girl aged 10-17 years in good health and CMV-seropositive.

The CDR3 bases are TGTGCCAGCAGCGCCACACAGCTAAACTATGGCTACACCTTC. Protein product: CASSATQLNYGYTF. The rearrangement uses TRBV6-1 and TRBJ1-2; D is unresolved. Trimming removed 6 bases from V and 2 bases from J, with 13 bases in between. CDR3 length: 14 amino acids. Germline V gene lookup returns CDR1 MNHNS and CDR2 SASEGT.